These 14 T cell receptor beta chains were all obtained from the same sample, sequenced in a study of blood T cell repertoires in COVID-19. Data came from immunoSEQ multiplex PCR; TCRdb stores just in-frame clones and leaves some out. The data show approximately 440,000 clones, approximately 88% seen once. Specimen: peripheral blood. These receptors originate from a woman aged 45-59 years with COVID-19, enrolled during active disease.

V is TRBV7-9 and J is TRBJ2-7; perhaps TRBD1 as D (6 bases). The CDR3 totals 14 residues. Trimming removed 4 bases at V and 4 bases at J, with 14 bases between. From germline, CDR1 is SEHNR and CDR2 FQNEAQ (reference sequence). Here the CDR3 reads CASSSGQKLYEQYF. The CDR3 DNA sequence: TGTGCCAGCAGCTCCGGACAGAAGTTATACGAGCAGTACTTC. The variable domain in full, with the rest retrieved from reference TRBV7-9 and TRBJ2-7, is DTGVSQNPRHKITKRGQNVTFRCDPISEHNRLYWYRQTLGQGPEFLTYFQNEAQLEKSRLLSDRFSAERPKGSFSTLEIQRTEQGDSAMYLCASSSGQKLYEQYFGPGTRLTVT.

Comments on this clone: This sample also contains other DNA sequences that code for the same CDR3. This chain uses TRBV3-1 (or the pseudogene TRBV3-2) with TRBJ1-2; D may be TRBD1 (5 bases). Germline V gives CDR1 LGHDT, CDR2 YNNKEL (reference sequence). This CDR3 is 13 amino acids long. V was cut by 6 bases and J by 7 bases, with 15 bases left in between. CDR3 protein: CASSQEGPGGYTF. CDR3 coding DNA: TGTGCCAGCAGTCAGGAGGGGCCAGGTGGCTACACCTTC.

CDR3 nucleotide sequence: TGCAGCGTTGGGGGACAGGATCAGCCCCAGCATTTT. Protein: CSVGGQDQPQHF. The chain couples TRBV29-1 to TRBJ1-5, with 8 bases that match TRBD1. CDR1 SQVTM and CDR2 ANQGSEA come from the germline V gene. This CDR3 region has 12 residues. V lost 4 bases to trimming and J lost 5 bases; unmatched junction nucleotides: 1.

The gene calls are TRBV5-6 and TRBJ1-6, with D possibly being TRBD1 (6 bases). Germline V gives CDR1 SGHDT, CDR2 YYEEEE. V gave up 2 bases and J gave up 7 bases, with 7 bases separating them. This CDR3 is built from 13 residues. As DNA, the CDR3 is TGTGCCAGCAGCTTAGGACAGAATTCACCCCTCCACTTT. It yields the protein CASSLGQNSPLHF. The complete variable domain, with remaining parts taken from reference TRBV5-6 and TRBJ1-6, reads DAGVTQSPTHLIKTRGQQVTLRCSPKSGHDTVSWYQQALGQGPQFIFQYYEEEERQRGNFPDRFSGHQFPNYSSELNVNALLLGDSALYLCASSLGQNSPLHFGNGTRLTVT.

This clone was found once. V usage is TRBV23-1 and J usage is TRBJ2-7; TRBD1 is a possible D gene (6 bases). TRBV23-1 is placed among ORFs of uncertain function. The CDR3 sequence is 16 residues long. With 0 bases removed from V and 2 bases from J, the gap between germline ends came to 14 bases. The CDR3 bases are TGCGCCAGCAGTCAATCCCGACAGGCGGTCCCCTACGAGCAGTACTTC. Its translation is CASSQSRQAVPYEQYF.

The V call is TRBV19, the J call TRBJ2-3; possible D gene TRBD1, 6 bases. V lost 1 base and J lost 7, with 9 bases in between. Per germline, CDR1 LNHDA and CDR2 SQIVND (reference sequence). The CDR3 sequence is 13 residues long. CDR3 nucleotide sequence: TGTGCCAGTAGTATAGGACAGGAGAATACGCAGTATTTT. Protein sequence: CASSIGQENTQYF.

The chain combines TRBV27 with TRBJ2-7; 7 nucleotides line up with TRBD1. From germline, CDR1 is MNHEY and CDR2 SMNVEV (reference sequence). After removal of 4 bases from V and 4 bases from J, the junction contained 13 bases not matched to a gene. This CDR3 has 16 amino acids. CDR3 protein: CASSSTRTGVNYEQYF. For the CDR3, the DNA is TGTGCCAGCAGTTCAACTCGGACAGGAGTAAATTACGAGCAGTACTTC.

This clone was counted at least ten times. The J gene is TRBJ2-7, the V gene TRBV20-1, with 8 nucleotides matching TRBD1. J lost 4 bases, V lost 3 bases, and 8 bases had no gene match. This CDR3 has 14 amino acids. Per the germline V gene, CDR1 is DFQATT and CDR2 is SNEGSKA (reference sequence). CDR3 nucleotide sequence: TGCAGTGCTAGTGTCGGACAGGGAAATTACGAGCAGTACTTC. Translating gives CSASVGQGNYEQYF.

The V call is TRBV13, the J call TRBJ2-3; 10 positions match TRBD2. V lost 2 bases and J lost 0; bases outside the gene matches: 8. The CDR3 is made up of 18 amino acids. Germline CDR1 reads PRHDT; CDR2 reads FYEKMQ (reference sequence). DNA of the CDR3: TGTGCCAGCAGCTTAAGAGCGGGGGGGTTATCTAGCACAGATACGCAGTATTTT. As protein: CASSLRAGGLSSTDTQYF.

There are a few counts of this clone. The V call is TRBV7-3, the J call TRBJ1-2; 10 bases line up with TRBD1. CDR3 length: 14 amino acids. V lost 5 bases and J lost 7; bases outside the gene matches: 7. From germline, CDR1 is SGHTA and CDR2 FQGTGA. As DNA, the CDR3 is TGTGCCAGCAGCCTGGGACAGGGGATAAGTGGCTACACCTTC. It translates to CASSLGQGISGYTF. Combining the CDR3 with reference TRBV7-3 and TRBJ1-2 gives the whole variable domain GAGVSQTPSNKVTEKGKYVELRCDPISGHTALYWYRQSLGQGPEFLIYFQGTGAADDSGLPNDRFFAVRPEGSVSTLKIQRTERGDSAVYLCASSLGQGISGYTFGSGTRLTVV.

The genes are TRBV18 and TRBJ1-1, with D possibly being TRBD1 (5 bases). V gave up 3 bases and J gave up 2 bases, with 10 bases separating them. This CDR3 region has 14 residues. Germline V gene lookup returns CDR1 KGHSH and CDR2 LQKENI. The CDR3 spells CASSPRGRNTEAFF. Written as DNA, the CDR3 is TGTGCCAGCTCACCTAGGGGAAGAAACACTGAAGCTTTCTTT.

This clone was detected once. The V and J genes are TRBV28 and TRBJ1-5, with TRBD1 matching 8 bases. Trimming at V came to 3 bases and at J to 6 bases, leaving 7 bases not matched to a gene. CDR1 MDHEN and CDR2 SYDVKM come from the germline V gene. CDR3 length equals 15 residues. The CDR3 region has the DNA TGTGCCAGCAGTTTGGTCAGGGGGCAGCGTCAGCCCCAGCATTTT. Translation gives CASSLVRGQRQPQHF.

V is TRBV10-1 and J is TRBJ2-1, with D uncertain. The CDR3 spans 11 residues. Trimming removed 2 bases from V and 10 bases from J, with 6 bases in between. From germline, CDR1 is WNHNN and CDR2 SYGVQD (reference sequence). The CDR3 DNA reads TGCGCCAGCAGTGAGGCGGAGGAGCAGTTCTTC. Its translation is CASSEAEEQFF.

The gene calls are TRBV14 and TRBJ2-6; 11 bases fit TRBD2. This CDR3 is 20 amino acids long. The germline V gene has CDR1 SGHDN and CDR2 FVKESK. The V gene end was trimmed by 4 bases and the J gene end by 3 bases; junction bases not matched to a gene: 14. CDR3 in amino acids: CASSPGLAGYPRGGANVLTF. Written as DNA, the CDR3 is TGTGCCAGCAGCCCTGGACTAGCGGGCTACCCGAGGGGTGGGGCCAACGTCCTGACTTTC.